These 30 T cell receptor beta chains share one sample of origin, sequenced in a study of blood T cell repertoires in COVID-19. The method was immunoSEQ multiplex PCR; TCRdb's version includes in-frame clones alone and lacks a portion of them. The table lists roughly 160,000 clones, approximately 86% of them singletons. The sequencing sample was made of peripheral blood. These receptors were obtained from an elderly woman with active or convalescent COVID-19.

CDR3 residues: CASSYTSGRGYDEQFF. CDR3 in DNA: TGCGCCAGCAGCTACACTAGCGGGAGGGGTTACGATGAGCAGTTCTTC. The V and J genes are TRBV5-1 and TRBJ2-1; TRBD2 aligns across 13 bases. J lost 8 bases, V lost 3 bases, and 8 bases had no gene match. Per the germline V gene, CDR1 is SGHRS and CDR2 is YFSETQ. CDR3 length: 16 residues.

Details on this clone: This specimen includes other DNA sequences encoding the same CDR3. This rearrangement joins TRBV6-2 or TRBV6-3 to TRBJ2-3; 7 bases fit TRBD2. Trimming at V came to 6 bases and at J to 6 bases, leaving 15 bases not matched to a gene. The CDR3 has 16 residues. CDR1 and CDR2 (germline): MNHEY, SVGEGT. CDR3 coding DNA: TGTGCCAGCAGCCCCCAGGGAAGCGGGAAAGTTGATACGCAGTATTTT. Amino acid sequence: CASSPQGSGKVDTQYF.

V usage is TRBV6-1 and J usage is TRBJ2-6; TRBD1 is a possible D gene (6 bases). Germline lookup yields CDR1 MNHNS and CDR2 SASEGT. CDR3 length equals 17 residues. With 4 bases removed from V and 2 bases from J, the gap between germline ends came to 15 bases. CDR3 coding DNA: TGTGCCAGCAGTGGACATACAGGGCAGGCTGGGGCCAACGTCCTGACTTTC. Translating it yields CASSGHTGQAGANVLTF.

This chain joins TRBV28 and TRBJ2-5, with 8 positions matching TRBD1. Germline lookup yields CDR1 MDHEN and CDR2 SYDVKM. The CDR3 is 14 amino acids. The V gene end was trimmed by 2 bases and the J gene end by 4 bases; junction bases not matched to a gene: 3. The DNA of the CDR3 is TGTGCCAGCAGTTTAAGCAGGGGGCTAGAGACCCAGTACTTC. This encodes CASSLSRGLETQYF.

The table lists this clone with a count of one. The chain employs TRBV24-1 and TRBJ2-3, with D perhaps matching TRBD2 (6 bases). CDR3 length: 19 amino acids. Germline V gene sequence: CDR1 KGHDR, CDR2 SFDVKD. V lost 2 bases, J lost 2 bases, and 22 bases lay in between. CDR3 nucleotides: TGTGCCACCAGTGATTACCGGGACTCCCCGGATTCGTTCACAGATACGCAGTATTTT. This sequence encodes CATSDYRDSPDSFTDTQYF.

V is TRBV7-3 and J is TRBJ1-2; no definite D call. The CDR3 extends over 9 amino acids. CDR1 and CDR2 from the germline V gene are SGHTA and FQGTGA. V was shortened by 1 base and J by 14 bases, with 5 bases between the two germline ends. This chain's CDR3 is CASSLNRTF. CDR3 bases: TGTGCCAGCAGCTTAAACAGAACCTTC.

The chain has TRBV20-1 and TRBJ2-7; unclear D gene. Trimming shortened V by 3 bases and J by 6 bases, and 9 bases separated the two germline ends. Germline V CDR1 and CDR2: DFQATT, SNEGSKA (reference sequence). The CDR3 has 11 residues. CDR3 sequence (DNA): TGCAGTGCTAGTTACGGGTCCGAGCAGTACTTC. Protein sequence: CSASYGSEQYF.

The genes are TRBV7-2 and TRBJ1-2; D may be TRBD1 (5 bases). The CDR3 loop spans 16 amino acids. Germline assignment: CDR1 SGHTA and CDR2 FQGNSA. Trimming removed 3 bases at V and 7 bases at J, with 21 bases between. The CDR3, as DNA: TGTGCCAGCAGCTTCAAATCAGGGTTCTCTACGGGTGGCTACACCTTC. Its translation is CASSFKSGFSTGGYTF.

This clone was seen a few times. CDR3 DNA sequence: TGTGCCAGCAGCCGAAGAACAGGGAAGACTGGCTATGGCTACACCTTC. Its translation is CASSRRTGKTGYGYTF. The chain recombines TRBV4-2 with TRBJ1-2; possible D gene TRBD1, 6 bases. Germline assignment: CDR1 LGHNA and CDR2 YNFKEQ. Trimming left V 4 bases short and J 4 bases short, with 19 bases between. The CDR3 has 16 amino acids.

In its sample, this clone was seen a few times. This rearrangement joins TRBV6-6 to TRBJ1-3; maybe TRBD1 (5 bases). Germline V CDR1 and CDR2: MNHNY, SVGAGI (reference sequence). CDR3 size: 16 residues. Trimming took 2 bases from V and 0 from J, leaving 11 bases between them. Written as DNA, the CDR3 is TGTGCCAGCAGTTACCCCACAGGAAGCTCTGGAAACACCATATATTTT. Its protein product is CASSYPTGSSGNTIYF.

The V and J genes are TRBV7-4 and TRBJ1-5; weak D call: TRBD1 (5 bases). With 4 bases removed from V and 0 bases from J, the gap between germline ends came to 13 bases. This CDR3 has 16 residues. CDR1 and CDR2 from the germline V gene are SGHVT and SQSDAQ. CDR3 nucleotide sequence: TGTGCCAGCAGCTCCCAGGGCCGTTTTAGCAATCAGCCCCAGCATTTT. Its protein product is CASSSQGRFSNQPQHF.

V is TRBV28 and J is TRBJ1-4; the D gene is possibly TRBD1 (5 bases). Germline values: CDR1 MDHEN, CDR2 SYDVKM. Trimming took off 4 bases at V and 10 bases at J, with 19 bases between the two ends. This CDR3 region has 15 residues. The CDR3 reads CASSSGYEGGGKLFF. Written as DNA, the CDR3 is TGTGCCAGCAGTTCCGGTTATGAGGGCGGGGGAAAACTGTTTTTT. The variable domain in full, with the rest retrieved from reference TRBV28 and TRBJ1-4, is DVKVTQSSRYLVKRTGEKVFLECVQDMDHENMFWYRQDPGLGLRLIYFSYDVKMKEKGDIPEGYSVSREKKERFSLILESASTNQTSMYLCASSSGYEGGGKLFFGSGTQLSVL.

This clone was counted between two and nine times. The chain joins TRBV19 to TRBJ2-5; D perhaps matches TRBD1 (6 bases). Per the germline V gene, CDR1 is LNHDA and CDR2 is SQIVND (reference sequence). Trimming left V 6 bases short and J 4 bases short, with 12 bases between. The CDR3 length is 13 residues. This CDR3 reads CASSLTGPETQYF. The CDR3, as DNA: TGTGCCAGTAGCTTGACAGGACCAGAGACCCAGTACTTC.

The genes are TRBV20-1 and TRBJ1-1; 10 bases line up with TRBD1. The CDR3 length is 11 residues. The V gene end was trimmed by 7 bases and the J gene end by 4 bases; junction bases not matched to a gene: 0. CDR1 and CDR2 from the germline V gene are DFQATT and SNEGSKA (reference sequence). The CDR3 DNA sequence: TGCAGTGGGACAGGGGGCACTGAAGCTTTCTTT. Protein sequence: CSGTGGTEAFF.

The chain couples TRBV7-9 to TRBJ1-1; 7 nucleotides match TRBD1. The germline CDR1 and CDR2 sequences are SEHNR and FQNEAQ (reference sequence). The CDR3 is 15 residues long. The trim removed 4 bases at V and 0 bases at J, leaving 5 bases unmatched. CDR3 coding DNA: TGTGCCAGCAGCTCAGCGGGACAGCTGAACACTGAAGCTTTCTTT. It specifies CASSSAGQLNTEAFF.

The chain joins TRBV3-1 (or the pseudogene TRBV3-2) to TRBJ2-3; D gene unclear. Trimming removed 3 bases from V and 6 bases from J, with 7 bases in between. This CDR3 has 12 amino acids. Germline V gives CDR1 LGHDT, CDR2 YNNKEL (reference sequence). In nucleotides, the CDR3 is TGTGCCAGCAGCCAGCGTGCGGATACGCAGTATTTT. It translates to CASSQRADTQYF.

The gene calls are TRBV19 and TRBJ1-2, with 7 bases aligning to TRBD1. This CDR3 comprises 15 residues. Germline CDR1 and CDR2: LNHDA and SQIVND (reference sequence). Trimming at V came to 4 bases and at J to 4 bases, leaving 9 bases not matched to a gene. CDR3 DNA sequence: TGTGCCAGTAGTACGTCGCCGGGACAGATCTATGGCTACACCTTC. The encoded protein is CASSTSPGQIYGYTF.

J is TRBJ2-7 and V is TRBV18; 8 bases line up with TRBD1. In germline, CDR1 is KGHSH, CDR2 LQKENI. The CDR3 is 14 residues long. J gave up 4 bases and V 3 bases, and 5 bases lay outside the gene matches. CDR3 loop: CASSPVRTGYEQYF. The CDR3 DNA sequence: TGTGCCAGCTCACCCGTACGGACAGGGTACGAGCAGTACTTC.

The chain recombines TRBV7-3 with TRBJ1-1, with 7 bases that match TRBD1. The CDR3 is made up of 15 amino acids. Germline CDR1 is SGHTA and CDR2 is FQGTGA. Trimming at V came to 4 bases and at J to 6 bases, leaving 11 bases not matched to a gene. In nucleotides, the CDR3 is TGTGCCAGCAGCTCCCGTGGAGGGGGCAATCCTGAAGCTTTCTTT. Translation: CASSSRGGGNPEAFF.

This rearrangement joins TRBV20-1 to TRBJ1-5; D possibly corresponds to TRBD1 (5 bases). Trimming pared 3 bases from V and 0 bases from J, leaving 15 bases between. CDR1 and CDR2 from the germline V gene are DFQATT and SNEGSKA (reference sequence). This CDR3 region has 16 residues. CDR3 sequence (DNA): TGCAGTGCTAGTGCAAGCGGGGGGGTTAGCAATCAGCCCCAGCATTTT. Its translation is CSASASGGVSNQPQHF.

V is TRBV5-1 and J is TRBJ2-3; 9 bases map to TRBD2. Losses at the gene ends were 4 bases for V and 6 bases for J; bases not matched to a gene: 6. CDR1 and CDR2 (germline): SGHRS, YFSETQ. This CDR3 region has 14 residues. The CDR3: CASSVSGRTDTQYF. CDR3 nucleotide sequence: TGCGCCAGCAGCGTTAGCGGGAGAACCGATACGCAGTATTTT.

The chain carries TRBV7-8 and TRBJ2-2, with D perhaps TRBD1 (5 bases). The CDR3 consists of 16 residues. Trimming took off 1 base at V and 2 bases at J, with 11 bases between the two ends. The germline V gene has CDR1 SGHVS and CDR2 FQNEAQ. The CDR3 region is CASSLGIQENTGELFF. In nucleotides, the CDR3 is TGTGCCAGCAGCTTAGGTATACAGGAAAACACCGGGGAGCTGTTTTTT.

V is TRBV18 and J is TRBJ1-1; D is uncertain. The germline gives CDR1 KGHSH, CDR2 LQKENI. V lost 2 bases to trimming and J lost 2 bases, with 9 bases between them. The CDR3 totals 14 residues. CDR3 DNA sequence: TGTGCCAGCTCACCAGTTGAGCATAACACTGAAGCTTTCTTT. This encodes CASSPVEHNTEAFF.

The rearrangement joins TRBV11-2 to TRBJ2-3, with D unresolved. CDR1 and CDR2 (germline): SGHAT, FQNNGV. The V end was cut by 5 bases, the J end by 2 bases, with 8 bases between. CDR3 length: 13 amino acids. This CDR3 is CASSLLSTDTQYF. The DNA of the CDR3 is TGTGCCAGCAGCCTTCTATCCACAGATACGCAGTATTTT.

The gene calls are TRBV3-1 (or the pseudogene TRBV3-2) and TRBJ2-7, with 7 bases that match TRBD2. The V gene end was trimmed by 8 bases and the J gene end by 6 bases; junction bases not matched to a gene: 10. In germline, CDR1 is LGHDT, CDR2 YNNKEL (reference sequence). The CDR3 is made up of 13 amino acids. CDR3 residues: CASSLAAWGEQYF. CDR3 in DNA: TGTGCCAGCTCCCTAGCGGCTTGGGGCGAGCAGTACTTC.

V gene TRBV7-9 combines with J gene TRBJ1-1; 7 nucleotides align to TRBD1. V lost 6 bases to trimming and J lost 3 bases; unmatched junction nucleotides: 13. Per germline, CDR1 SEHNR and CDR2 FQNEAQ (reference sequence). The CDR3 contains 16 residues. The CDR3 DNA is TGTGCCAGCAGTATAGCAGCCGGACAGGACTACACTGAAGCTTTCTTT. Encoded protein: CASSIAAGQDYTEAFF.

The chain employs TRBV28 and TRBJ1-1, with D perhaps TRBD1 (5 bases). V was clipped by 4 bases and J by 6 bases, with 24 bases between them. CDR1 is MDHEN and CDR2 is SYDVKM in the germline V gene. This CDR3 has 17 amino acids. The DNA of the CDR3 is TGTGCCAGCAGTTCTCCCCTATTAACAGGAATTTTAGCTGAAGCTTTCTTT. It yields the protein CASSSPLLTGILAEAFF.

The CDR3 sequence: CASSYSSGASYGYTF. Here the CDR3 DNA reads TGTGCCAGCAGTTACTCGAGTGGGGCGAGCTATGGCTACACCTTC. The chain links TRBV6-5 to TRBJ1-2; weak D call: TRBD1 (5 bases). Germline V gene sequence: CDR1 MNHEY, CDR2 SVGAGI. CDR3 length: 15 amino acids. V was shortened by 0 bases and J by 4 bases, with 12 bases between the two germline ends.

The rearrangement uses TRBV7-9 and TRBJ2-2; 8 bases line up with TRBD2. The V gene end was trimmed by 6 bases and the J gene end by 7 bases; junction bases not matched to a gene: 10. This CDR3 spans 15 amino acids. Germline V gives CDR1 SEHNR, CDR2 FQNEAQ (reference sequence). The CDR3 loop reads CASSREGGFDGELFF. In nucleotides, the CDR3 is TGTGCCAGCAGTCGGGAGGGAGGATTTGACGGGGAGCTGTTTTTT.

J is TRBJ1-2 and V is TRBV5-1; the match to TRBD1 covers 7 bases. The V gene's germline CDR1 is SGHRS and CDR2 YFSETQ. CDR3 length: 14 residues. The V segment lost 3 bases and the J segment 5 bases; nucleotides outside the gene matches: 7. The CDR3 protein is CASSSAGTEYGYTF. Here the CDR3 DNA reads TGCGCCAGCAGCTCCGCCGGGACAGAATATGGCTACACCTTC.